These T cell receptor beta chains were read from a single sample in a study of CD8+ T cells in alopecia areata. Assay: immunoSEQ multiplex PCR; the TCRdb copy retains only in-frame clones and omits some. The sample lists about 64,000 clones; 46% were seen once. The sequencing here drew on CD8+ T cells sorted from blood, taken at approximately week 36, from a patient treated with tofacitinib. The receptors were sampled from a human donor with alopecia areata. Both conserved end residues are part of each CDR3. A D gene is named only where the DNA matches it firmly. Expanded clones get a size class; other rows say once, few or many, or leave the size out.

clone_size: few; j_call: TRBJ2-7; v_call: TRBV29-1; d_call: -; cdr3_nt: TGCAGCGTTGGGGGAATCAGCTACGAGCAGTACTTC; cdr3_aa: CSVGGISYEQYF
clone_size: -; j_call: TRBJ2-3; v_call: TRBV29-1; d_call: -; cdr3_nt: TGCAGCGTTGCCGACAGGCCAGGCACAGATACGCAGTATTTT; cdr3_aa: CSVADRPGTDTQYF
clone_size: few; j_call: TRBJ2-7; v_call: TRBV27; d_call: TRBD2; cdr3_nt: TGTGCCAGCCAGCTAGCGGGAGGTTCGGACGAGCAGTACTTC; cdr3_aa: CASQLAGGSDEQYF
clone_size: -; j_call: TRBJ2-7; v_call: TRBV19; d_call: -; cdr3_nt: TGTGCCACCGCAGCTTCCGACGAAAGGGAGCAGTACTTC; cdr3_aa: CATAASDEREQYF
clone_size: -; j_call: TRBJ2-7; v_call: TRBV2; d_call: -; cdr3_nt: TGTGCCAGCACAAGATCCAACTCCTACGAGCAGTACTTC; cdr3_aa: CASTRSNSYEQYF
clone_size: -; j_call: TRBJ2-3; v_call: TRBV5-1; d_call: -; cdr3_nt: TGCGCCAGCAGCCCTACTAGACCTGGCACGGATACGCAGTATTTT; cdr3_aa: CASSPTRPGTDTQYF
clone_size: -; j_call: TRBJ1-5; v_call: TRBV5-1; d_call: -; cdr3_nt: TGCGCCAGCAGCGGCTATGGCGTTTACAGCAATCAGCCCCAGCATTTT; cdr3_aa: CASSGYGVYSNQPQHF
clone_size: few; j_call: TRBJ1-5; v_call: TRBV13; d_call: TRBD1; cdr3_nt: TGTGCCAGCAGCCTGACAGGGGGCGATCAGCCCCAGCATTTT; cdr3_aa: CASSLTGGDQPQHF
clone_size: few; j_call: TRBJ2-1; v_call: TRBV4-2; d_call: -; cdr3_nt: TGTGCCAGCAGCGTAGTTGGTAGTAGCTCCTACAATGAGCAGTTCTTC; cdr3_aa: CASSVVGSSSYNEQFF
clone_size: -; j_call: TRBJ1-2; v_call: TRBV5-1; d_call: -; cdr3_nt: TGCGCCAGCAGCTCCCTCGGGGGGGATTATGGCTACACCTTC; cdr3_aa: CASSSLGGDYGYTF
clone_size: -; j_call: TRBJ2-1; v_call: TRBV5-4; d_call: TRBD1; cdr3_nt: TGTGCCAGCAGCGTAGGACAGGATGATGAGCAGTTCTTC; cdr3_aa: CASSVGQDDEQFF
clone_size: few; j_call: TRBJ1-2; v_call: TRBV15; d_call: -; cdr3_nt: TGTGCCACCAGCGCCCGTGGGGCAGGGGCGCGACTATATGGCTACACCTTC; cdr3_aa: CATSARGAGARLYGYTF
clone_size: -; j_call: TRBJ2-7; v_call: TRBV5-6; d_call: -; cdr3_nt: TGTGCCAGCAGCCCGGGCGGGACCTACGAGCAGTACTTC; cdr3_aa: CASSPGGTYEQYF
clone_size: -; j_call: TRBJ2-5; v_call: TRBV7-2; d_call: TRBD1; cdr3_nt: TGTGCCAGCAGCCATATCCGGGACAGCGGAGAGACCCAGTACTTC; cdr3_aa: CASSHIRDSGETQYF
clone_size: -; j_call: TRBJ2-7; v_call: TRBV7-2; d_call: -; cdr3_nt: TGTGCCAGCAGCTTAGGTCAGGAGCAGTACTTC; cdr3_aa: CASSLGQEQYF
clone_size: -; j_call: TRBJ2-1; v_call: TRBV27; d_call: -; cdr3_nt: TGTGCCAGCAGTTTATATGGAAGTCCTTGGAATGAGCAGTTCTTC; cdr3_aa: CASSLYGSPWNEQFF